The sequence of this TCR beta chain was determined in a study of molecular identifiers for immune sequencing clone quantification. Across the whole study: Across replicate runs, RNA obtained from around 20,000 or 100,000 naive CD8 cells was divided into five, with four undergoing sequencing. Study-wide findings and caveats: Among effectors, clones above 20 RNA copies held over 98% of molecules; among naive cells, under 1%.

The V gene's germline CDR1 is MNHEY and CDR2 SMNVEV (reference sequence). Trimming removed 3 bases at V and 1 base at J, with 4 bases between. This CDR3 contains 13 residues. This clonotype was observed at least ten times. The antigen is unknown. Each CDR3 protein gets one entry after TCRdb re-called the PCR reads with MiXCR. The top ten clones hold 0.81% of a sample with 250,000 to 350,000 distinct CDR3 sequences, roughly 23% of them seen once. This receptor was obtained from a human donor in good health. Some libraries in this study had Jurkat cell RNA spiked in. The sample consisted of naive CD8+ T cells from blood, with Jurkat cell RNA spiked in. Subset indicated: FACS-sorted CD8+CD4-CCR7+CD45RA+ naive T cells. The chain combines TRBV27 with TRBJ1-5; D is ambiguous. CDR3 coding DNA: TGTGCCAGCAGTTTCATGAGCAATCAGCCCCAGCATTTT. It codes for CASSFMSNQPQHF.